A single sample is the source of the 10 T cell receptor beta chains below, sequenced in a study of blood T cells in healthy people across ages. Next came a second PCR, run for roughly 6 to 11 cycles, which used a sample-barcoded 5' primer along with a J-beta primer mix. TCRdb itself ran the 5' RACE reads through MiXCR, one entry per CDR3 protein. This sample has more than 750,000 distinct CDR3 sequences, with almost 30% found just once. The same sample was also studied in work on T cells of mothers and their children.

Material for sequencing was blood. The receptor source for this set is a woman in her forties in good health.

This clonotype was observed a few times. The rearrangement joins TRBV27 to TRBJ2-3, with 7 bases matching TRBD1. V lost 3 bases and J lost 4; bases outside the gene matches: 7. The germline CDR1 and CDR2 sequences are MNHEY and SMNVEV (reference sequence). The CDR3 has 15 amino acids. CDR3 nucleotide sequence: TGTGCCAGCAGTTTGCGAGGGGGCCGTGCAGATACGCAGTATTTT. Amino acids: CASSLRGGRADTQYF.

The J gene is TRBJ2-7, the V gene TRBV21-1; the D segment call TRBD1 is taken from the table without a DNA check. TRBV21-1 counts as a pseudogene. This CDR3 region has 18 residues. This chain's CDR3 is CASSTRPPRRDLSYEQYF. The CDR3 DNA reads TGTGCCAGCAGCACCCGGCCCCCTCGCAGGGACCTCTCCTACGAGCAGTACTTC.

Worth noting for this clonotype: A much larger clone sits a single nucleotide away, making a read error possible. The CDR3 spells CSVEVGGEQYF. The DNA for the CDR3 is TGCAGCGTTGAAGTCGGCGGCGAGCAGTACTTC. The rearrangement joins TRBV29-1 to TRBJ2-5; no clear D. The J call may be wrong; the DNA end is better matched by TRBJ2-7. The CDR3 has 11 residues. Germline V CDR1 and CDR2: SQVTM, ANQGSEA.

The chain combines TRBV4-1 with TRBJ2-5; 12 bases fit TRBD2. V lost 2 bases to trimming and J lost 3 bases; unmatched junction nucleotides: 4. Germline CDR1 is MGHRA and CDR2 is YSYEKL. This CDR3 contains 16 residues. The CDR3 DNA is TGCGCCAGCAGCCAATCCCCTAGCGGGGGGGAAGAGACCCAGTACTTC. It specifies CASSQSPSGGEETQYF.

This clonotype has a handful of counts. The V and J genes are TRBV20-1 and TRBJ1-6; 8 nucleotides agree with TRBD1. The CDR3 extends over 13 amino acids. With 4 bases clipped from V and 10 bases from J, the junction kept 6 bases outside the gene matches. The germline CDR1 and CDR2 sequences are DFQATT and SNEGSKA (reference sequence). The CDR3 sequence: CSANRQGFSPLHF. For the CDR3, the DNA is TGCAGTGCTAATAGACAGGGGTTCTCACCCCTCCACTTT.

The chain uses TRBV7-2 and TRBJ2-5; D gene uncertain. Per the germline V gene, CDR1 is SGHTA and CDR2 is FQGNSA. Trimming shortened V by 5 bases and J by 8 bases, and 9 bases separated the two germline ends. The CDR3 is made up of 11 amino acids. CDR3 region: CASSRMLTQYF. The CDR3 nucleotides read TGTGCCAGCAGCCGAATGTTAACCCAGTACTTC. The complete variable domain, with remaining parts taken from reference TRBV7-2 and TRBJ2-5, reads GAGVSQSPSNKVTEKGKDVELRCDPISGHTALYWYRQSLGQGLEFLIYFQGNSAPDKSGLPSDRFSAERTGGSVSTLTIQRTQQEDSAVYLCASSRMLTQYFGPGTRLLVL.

This clonotype was observed a handful of times. This chain joins TRBV6-2 or TRBV6-3 and TRBJ1-5, with a tentative D call TRBD1 (5 bases). Germline CDR1 reads MNHEY; CDR2 reads SVGEGT. This CDR3 has 15 residues. Trimming cost V 6 bases and J 0 bases, with 12 bases left between them. CDR3 protein: CASRATAYSNQPQHF. CDR3 DNA sequence: TGTGCCAGCAGAGCGACAGCCTATAGCAATCAGCCCCAGCATTTT.

This clonotype was found a few times. The V and J genes are TRBV7-2 and TRBJ2-7; 11 bases fit TRBD2. The CDR3 is made up of 17 amino acids. CDR1 is SGHTA, CDR2 FQGNSA, per germline. Germline trimming cut 3 bases from V and 5 bases from J; bases unmatched to any gene: 12. CDR3 amino acids: CASSFLAGGPRTNEQYF. The CDR3 nucleotides read TGTGCCAGCAGCTTCCTAGCGGGGGGTCCCCGGACCAACGAGCAGTACTTC.

This clonotype appeared a few times. The rearrangement joins TRBV28 to TRBJ2-1; perhaps D is TRBD1 or TRBD2 (6 bases each). Trimming shortened V by 6 bases and J by 3 bases, and 15 bases separated the two germline ends. CDR1 and CDR2 (germline): MDHEN, SYDVKM. The CDR3 runs to 15 residues. This CDR3 is CASRVAGEVYNEQFF. The CDR3 nucleotides are TGTGCCAGCAGAGTAGCAGGGGAGGTCTACAATGAGCAGTTCTTC. The whole variable domain, filled in from reference TRBV28 and TRBJ2-1, reads DVKVTQSSRYLVKRTGEKVFLECVQDMDHENMFWYRQDPGLGLRLIYFSYDVKMKEKGDIPEGYSVSREKKERFSLILESASTNQTSMYLCASRVAGEVYNEQFFGPGTRLTVL.

The chain carries TRBV5-1 and TRBJ2-1; TRBD1 aligns across 9 bases. The CDR3 has 14 amino acids. Germline V gene lookup returns CDR1 SGHRS and CDR2 YFSETQ. With V trimmed by 4 bases and J by 6 bases, 5 bases remained unmatched. The CDR3 coding sequence is TGCGCCAGCAGCCGGGACAGGGATGTCAATGAGCAGTTCTTC. This sequence encodes CASSRDRDVNEQFF.